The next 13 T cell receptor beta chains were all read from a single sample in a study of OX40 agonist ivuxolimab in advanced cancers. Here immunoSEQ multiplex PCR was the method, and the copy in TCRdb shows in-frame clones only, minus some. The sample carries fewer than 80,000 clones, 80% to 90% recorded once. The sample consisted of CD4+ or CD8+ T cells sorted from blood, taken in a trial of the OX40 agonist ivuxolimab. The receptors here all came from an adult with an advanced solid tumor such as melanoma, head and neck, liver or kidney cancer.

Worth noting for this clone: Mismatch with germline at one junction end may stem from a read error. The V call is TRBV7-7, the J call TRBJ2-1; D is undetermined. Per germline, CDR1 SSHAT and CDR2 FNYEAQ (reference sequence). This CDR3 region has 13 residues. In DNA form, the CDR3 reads TGTGCTAGCAGCTACGGTCGCGGCGATGAGCAGTTCTTC. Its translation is CASSYGRGDEQFF.

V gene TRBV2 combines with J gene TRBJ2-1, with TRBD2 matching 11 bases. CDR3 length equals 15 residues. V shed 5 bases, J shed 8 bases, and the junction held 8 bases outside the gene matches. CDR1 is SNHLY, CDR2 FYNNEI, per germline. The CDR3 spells CASSPSSGGSDEQFF. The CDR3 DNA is TGTGCCAGCAGTCCTTCTAGCGGGGGGAGCGATGAGCAGTTCTTC.

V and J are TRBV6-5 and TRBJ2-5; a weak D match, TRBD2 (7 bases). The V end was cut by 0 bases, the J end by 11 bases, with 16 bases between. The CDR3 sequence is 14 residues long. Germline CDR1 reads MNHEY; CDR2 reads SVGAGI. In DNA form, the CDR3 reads TGTGCCAGCAGTTACTCCCTGGGGGCGGGAGAGCAGTACTTC. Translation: CASSYSLGAGEQYF.

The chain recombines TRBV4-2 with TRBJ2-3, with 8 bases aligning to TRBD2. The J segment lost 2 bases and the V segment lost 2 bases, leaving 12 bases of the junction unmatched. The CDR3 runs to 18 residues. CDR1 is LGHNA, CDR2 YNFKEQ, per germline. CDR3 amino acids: CASSQRFWREAPTDTQYF. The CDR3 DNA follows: TGTGCCAGCAGCCAAAGGTTTTGGCGGGAGGCCCCCACAGATACGCAGTATTTT.

CDR3 sequence reads: CASTWASGGGGHNEQFF. The CDR3 DNA follows: TGTGCCAGCACGTGGGCTAGCGGGGGAGGAGGACACAATGAGCAGTTCTTC. The chain joins TRBV27 to TRBJ2-1; 10 bases align to TRBD2. Germline lookup yields CDR1 MNHEY and CDR2 SMNVEV (reference sequence). Trimming took 7 bases from V and 5 from J; bases not matched to a gene: 14. CDR3 length: 17 residues.

The CDR3 region is CASSFGNTIYF. In DNA, the CDR3 is TGTGCCAGCAGCTTTGGAAACACCATATATTTT. V is TRBV13 and J is TRBJ1-3; D is uncertain. The germline V gene has CDR1 PRHDT and CDR2 FYEKMQ (reference sequence). The CDR3 sequence is 11 residues long. Trimming pared 3 bases from V and 3 bases from J, leaving 0 bases between.

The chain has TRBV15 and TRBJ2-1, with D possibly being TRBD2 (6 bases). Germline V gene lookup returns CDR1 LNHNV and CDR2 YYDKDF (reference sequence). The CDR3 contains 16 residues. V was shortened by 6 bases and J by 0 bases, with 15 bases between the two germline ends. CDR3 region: CATRAQAGNSYNEQFF. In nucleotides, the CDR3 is TGTGCCACCAGAGCCCAAGCGGGCAACTCCTACAATGAGCAGTTCTTC.

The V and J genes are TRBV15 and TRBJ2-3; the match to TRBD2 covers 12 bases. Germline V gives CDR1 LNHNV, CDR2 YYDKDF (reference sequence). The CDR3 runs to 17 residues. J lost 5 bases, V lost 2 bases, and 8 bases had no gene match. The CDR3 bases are TGTGCCACCAGCAGATCCAAACTAGCGGGAGGCTTAGATACGCAGTATTTT. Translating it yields CATSRSKLAGGLDTQYF. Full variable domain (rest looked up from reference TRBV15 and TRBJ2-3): DAMVIQNPRYQVTQFGKPVTLSCSQTLNHNVMYWYQQKSSQAPKLLFHYYDKDFNNEADTPDNFQSRRPNTSFCFLDIRSPGLGDTAMYLCATSRSKLAGGLDTQYFGPGTRLTVL.

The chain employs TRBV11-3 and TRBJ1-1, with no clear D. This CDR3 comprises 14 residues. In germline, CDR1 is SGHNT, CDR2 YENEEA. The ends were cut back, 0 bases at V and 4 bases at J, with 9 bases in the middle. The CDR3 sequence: CASSLDPGGTEAFF. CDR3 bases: TGTGCCAGCAGCTTAGATCCAGGAGGCACTGAAGCTTTCTTT.

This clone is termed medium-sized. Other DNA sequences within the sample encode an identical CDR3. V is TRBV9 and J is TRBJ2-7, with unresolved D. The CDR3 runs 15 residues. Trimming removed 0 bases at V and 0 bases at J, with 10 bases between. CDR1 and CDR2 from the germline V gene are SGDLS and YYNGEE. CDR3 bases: TGTGCCAGCAGCGTAGAGGCAGGAGCCTCCTACGAGCAGTACTTC. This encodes CASSVEAGASYEQYF.

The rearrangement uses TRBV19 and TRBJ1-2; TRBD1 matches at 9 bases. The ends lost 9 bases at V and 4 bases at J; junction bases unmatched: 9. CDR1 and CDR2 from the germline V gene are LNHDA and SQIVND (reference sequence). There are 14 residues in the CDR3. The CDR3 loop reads CASRLTGGAYGYTF. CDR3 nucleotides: TGTGCCAGCCGACTGACAGGGGGTGCCTATGGCTACACCTTC.

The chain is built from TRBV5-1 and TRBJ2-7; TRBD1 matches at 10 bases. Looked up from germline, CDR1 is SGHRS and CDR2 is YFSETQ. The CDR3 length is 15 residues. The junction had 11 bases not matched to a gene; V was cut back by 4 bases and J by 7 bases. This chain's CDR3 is CASSRGTGDLEEQYF. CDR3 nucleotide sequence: TGCGCCAGCAGCCGGGGGACAGGGGATTTGGAAGAGCAGTACTTC.

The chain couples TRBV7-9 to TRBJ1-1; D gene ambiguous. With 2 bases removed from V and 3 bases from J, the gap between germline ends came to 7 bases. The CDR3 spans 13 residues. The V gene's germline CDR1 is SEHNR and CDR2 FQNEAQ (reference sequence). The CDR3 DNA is TGTGCCAGCAGCTTAACGACCGACACTGAAGCTTTCTTT. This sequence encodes CASSLTTDTEAFF.